These 12 T cell receptor beta chains share one sample of origin, sequenced in a study of shared clonotypes between healthy human individuals. Libraries were prepared by immunoSEQ multiplex PCR; TCRdb keeps only in-frame clonotypes and omits some of them. The table has more than 2 million clones, 85% to 95% seen once; the top ten hold about 0.13%. Sequencing input: naive CD4+ T cells sorted from blood. Subset in this sample: CD45RA+ positively selected. The receptor source for this set is a man aged 18-30 years in good health.

The chain links TRBV19 to TRBJ1-4; no clear D. This CDR3 comprises 14 residues. Germline V gene lookup returns CDR1 LNHDA and CDR2 SQIVND (reference sequence). V lost 6 bases and J lost 5, with 13 bases in between. The DNA for the CDR3 is TGTGCCAGTAGCCCGGGTTGGGGAAATGAAAAACTGTTTTTT. It is translated as CASSPGWGNEKLFF.

The rearrangement uses TRBV6-1 and TRBJ1-2, with TRBD1 matching over 7 bases. The germline gives CDR1 MNHNS, CDR2 SASEGT. The CDR3 contains 15 residues. V lost 2 bases to trimming and J lost 4 bases; unmatched junction nucleotides: 7. CDR3 sequence: CASSEQAGQVYGYTF. Here the CDR3 DNA reads TGTGCCAGCAGTGAACAAGCTGGACAGGTCTATGGCTACACCTTC.

The V gene is TRBV2, the J gene TRBJ2-3, with TRBD2 matching 9 bases. Germline V lookup: CDR1 SNHLY, CDR2 FYNNEI. The trim removed 2 bases at V and 2 bases at J, leaving 5 bases unmatched. This CDR3 region has 16 residues. The CDR3 sequence is CASSERAGGFTDTQYF. CDR3 coding DNA: TGTGCCAGCAGTGAAAGGGCGGGAGGGTTCACAGATACGCAGTATTTT.

As regards this clone: Distinct nucleotide sequences in the sample also encode this CDR3. The chain links TRBV28 to TRBJ1-1; 7 bases are a match to TRBD1. Trimming removed 4 bases from V and 1 base from J; junction bases left unmatched: 3. The CDR3 loop spans 14 amino acids. Germline lookup yields CDR1 MDHEN and CDR2 SYDVKM. CDR3 region: CASSSAGGNTEAFF. The CDR3 coding sequence is TGTGCCAGCAGTTCGGCAGGGGGGAACACTGAAGCTTTCTTT.

V is TRBV6-1 and J is TRBJ2-6, with D possibly matching TRBD1 (5 bases). Trimming removed 4 bases at V and 0 bases at J, with 7 bases between. Germline V gene data show CDR1 as MNHNS and CDR2 as SASEGT. There are 15 residues in the CDR3. The DNA for the CDR3 is TGTGCCAGCAGTGGACAGTACTCTGGGGCCAACGTCCTGACTTTC. The encoded protein is CASSGQYSGANVLTF.

V and J are TRBV9 and TRBJ2-7; the D gene could be TRBD1 or TRBD2 (6 bases each). Trimming shortened V by 0 bases and J by 0 bases, and 19 bases separated the two germline ends. CDR3 size: 18 residues. The germline V gene has CDR1 SGDLS and CDR2 YYNGEE. The CDR3 sequence is CASSVDGGWGHSSYEQYF. The DNA of the CDR3 is TGTGCCAGCAGCGTAGACGGGGGATGGGGACACAGCTCCTACGAGCAGTACTTC.

This chain connects TRBV18 to TRBJ1-2, with D possibly TRBD1 on 6 matching bases. CDR1 and CDR2 from the germline V gene are KGHSH and LQKENI. The CDR3 runs 13 residues. Trimming pared 7 bases from V and 3 bases from J, leaving 12 bases between. CDR3 coding DNA: TGTGCCAGCTACAGGGACCGCGACTATGGCTACACCTTC. This gives the protein CASYRDRDYGYTF. Supplemented by reference TRBV18 and TRBJ1-2, the full variable domain reads NAGVMQNPRHLVRRRGQEARLRCSPMKGHSHVYWYRQLPEEGLKFMVYLQKENIIDESGMPKERFSAEFPKEGPSILRIQQVVRGDSAAYFCASYRDRDYGYTFGSGTRLTVV.

The chain recombines TRBV28 with TRBJ1-4; TRBD1 is a possible D gene (5 bases). Trimming pared 6 bases from V and 4 bases from J, leaving 12 bases between. This CDR3 is built from 14 residues. Germline CDR1 is MDHEN and CDR2 is SYDVKM. CDR3 region: CASRKDSYNEKLFF. CDR3 nucleotide sequence: TGTGCCAGCAGAAAAGACAGTTATAATGAAAAACTGTTTTTT.

Regarding this clone: Germline and junction disagree at one end, which may indicate a read error. This chain uses TRBV11-2 with TRBJ1-1; 8 nucleotides align to TRBD1. There are 14 residues in the CDR3. Germline V gene lookup returns CDR1 SGHAT and CDR2 FQNNGV. The CDR3 here is CASSPQGAGQIADF. CDR3 bases: TGTGCCAGCAGCCCCCAGGGGGCCGGACAGATTGCCGACTTT.

A word on this clone: This sample includes further DNA sequences coding for the same CDR3. The chain is built from TRBV5-6 and TRBJ2-1; D might be TRBD1 (6 bases). This CDR3 is built from 15 residues. Per the germline V gene, CDR1 is SGHDT and CDR2 is YYEEEE. Trimming pared 2 bases from V and 3 bases from J, leaving 12 bases between. The CDR3 spells CASSFLDRDYNEQFF. The CDR3 DNA sequence: TGTGCCAGCAGCTTTCTGGACAGAGACTACAATGAGCAGTTCTTC.

The rearrangement joins TRBV7-2 to TRBJ2-1, with TRBD2 matching 12 bases. Trimming cost V 7 bases and J 7 bases; bases outside gene matches: 8. The CDR3 loop spans 15 amino acids. The germline CDR1 and CDR2 sequences are SGHTA and FQGNSA. The CDR3, as DNA: TGTGCCAGCACCCCGGGACTAGCGGGTCGAAATGAGCAGTTCTTC. This codes for CASTPGLAGRNEQFF.

The chain links TRBV19 to TRBJ1-5; D is perhaps TRBD1 (6 bases). The V end was cut by 5 bases, the J end by 6 bases, with 17 bases between. This CDR3 spans 15 amino acids. Looked up from germline, CDR1 is LNHDA and CDR2 is SQIVND (reference sequence). The CDR3 DNA reads as TGTGCCAGTAGTCGGGACACAACCACCAGTCAGCCCCAGCATTTT. Translating it yields CASSRDTTTSQPQHF.